The next 23 T cell receptor beta chains were all read from a single sample in a study of blood T cell repertoires in COVID-19. Using immunoSEQ multiplex PCR, the repertoire was profiled, and TCRdb retains in-frame clones only, with some absent. The sample contains some 150,000 clones, approximately 82% of which appear only once. Sequenced sample: peripheral blood. The receptors derive from a human donor in a cohort sampled during active COVID-19.

The chain has TRBV4-1 and TRBJ2-1; 11 bases agree with TRBD2. Germline lookup yields CDR1 MGHRA and CDR2 YSYEKL. The CDR3 loop spans 17 amino acids. Germline trimming cut 3 bases from V and 10 bases from J; bases unmatched to any gene: 14. The CDR3 DNA reads as TGCGCCAGCAGCCAGGGTAATAGCGGGAGGGCTTCGGAGGAGCAGTTCTTC. This sequence encodes CASSQGNSGRASEEQFF.

The genes are TRBV10-3 and TRBJ2-5; TRBD1 aligns across 9 bases. The CDR3 sequence is 12 residues long. Germline CDR1 ENHRY, CDR2 SYGVKD. The J segment lost 3 bases and the V segment lost 8 bases, leaving 1 base of the junction unmatched. CDR3 sequence reads: CAIGDREETQYF. As DNA, the CDR3 is TGTGCCATCGGGGACAGGGAAGAGACCCAGTACTTC.

This chain links TRBV6-5 with TRBJ1-1; 7 bases are a match to TRBD1. The germline CDR1 and CDR2 sequences are MNHEY and SVGAGI. This CDR3 contains 15 residues. The V gene end was trimmed by 6 bases and the J gene end by 0 bases; junction bases not matched to a gene: 7. In DNA form, the CDR3 reads TGTGCCAGCAGACCTCAACAGGGGATGAACACTGAAGCTTTCTTT. It codes for CASRPQQGMNTEAFF.

The rearrangement links TRBV2 to TRBJ1-2; D ambiguous. V lost 5 bases to trimming and J lost 7 bases, with 20 bases between them. The CDR3 contains 15 residues. Germline CDR1 and CDR2: SNHLY and FYNNEI. The CDR3 region has the DNA TGTGCCAGCAGTCCAGAGTTTATTAGCACGGGTGGCTACACCTTC. This translates into CASSPEFISTGGYTF.

This chain connects TRBV19 to TRBJ2-1; 8 nucleotides align to TRBD2. The CDR3 is 16 amino acids. With V trimmed by 8 bases and J by 2 bases, 11 bases remained unmatched. CDR1 is LNHDA and CDR2 is SQIVND in the germline V gene (reference sequence). The CDR3: CASGGPGTRTYNEQFF. In nucleotides, the CDR3 is TGTGCCAGTGGTGGACCCGGGACTAGGACCTACAATGAGCAGTTCTTC.

In this sample, this clone turned up once. This chain connects TRBV18 to TRBJ2-5, with 8 bases aligning to TRBD2. Losses at the gene ends were 2 bases for V and 5 bases for J; bases not matched to a gene: 4. The CDR3 has 14 amino acids. Looked up from germline, CDR1 is KGHSH and CDR2 is LQKENI. In DNA, the CDR3 is TGTGCCAGCTCACCAGCGGGGGGTCAGGAGACCCAGTACTTC. Its translation: CASSPAGGQETQYF.

This chain links TRBV3-1 (or the pseudogene TRBV3-2) with TRBJ2-7, with D possibly TRBD1 on 6 matching bases. The CDR3 totals 13 residues. Germline CDR1 LGHDT, CDR2 YNNKEL (reference sequence). V lost 8 bases and J lost 3, with 14 bases in between. The CDR3 DNA reads as TGTGCCAGCGTACAGGGAAAGGGCTACGAGCAGTACTTC. This sequence encodes CASVQGKGYEQYF.

The chain is built from TRBV18 and TRBJ1-2; possible D gene TRBD1, 6 bases. V gave up 2 bases and J gave up 3 bases, with 10 bases separating them. Germline V lookup: CDR1 KGHSH, CDR2 LQKENI. The CDR3 is 14 residues long. As DNA, the CDR3 is TGTGCCAGCTCACCAGGCAGGGGATACTATGGCTACACCTTC. Its protein is CASSPGRGYYGYTF.

V and J are TRBV4-1 and TRBJ1-6; possibly TRBD1 for D (6 bases). CDR1 and CDR2 (germline): MGHRA, YSYEKL. The CDR3 has 16 residues. V lost 2 bases and J 8 bases, leaving 16 bases between the germline ends. For the CDR3, the DNA is TGCGCCAGCAGCCAATCAAACAGGGCTGCATATTCACCCCTCCACTTT. It translates to CASSQSNRAAYSPLHF.

This chain uses TRBV4-3 with TRBJ1-5; D ambiguous. This CDR3 spans 14 amino acids. CDR1 LGHNA and CDR2 YSLEER come from the germline V gene. Trimming left V 0 bases short and J 7 bases short, with 10 bases between. The CDR3 reads CASSQDRGGQPQHF. CDR3 nucleotide sequence: TGCGCCAGCAGCCAAGATAGAGGCGGGCAGCCCCAGCATTTT.

The gene calls are TRBV11-2 and TRBJ1-1, with D perhaps matching TRBD1 (6 bases). There are 15 residues in the CDR3. The germline V and J ends were trimmed by 1 base and 6 bases, with 15 bases remaining between them. Germline V gives CDR1 SGHAT, CDR2 FQNNGV. As DNA, the CDR3 is TGTGCCAGCAGCTTAGCGTACAGGGTGGGGGCTGAAGCTTTCTTT. Protein sequence: CASSLAYRVGAEAFF.

The V call is TRBV28, the J call TRBJ2-7; D ambiguous. CDR1 is MDHEN, CDR2 SYDVKM, per germline. The CDR3 is 13 amino acids. The ends were cut back, 4 bases at V and 2 bases at J, with 9 bases in the middle. CDR3: CASSSTPPYEQYF. The CDR3, as DNA: TGTGCCAGCAGTTCGACTCCCCCCTACGAGCAGTACTTC.

The rearrangement uses TRBV19 and TRBJ1-5, with TRBD1 matching 9 bases. Trimming at V came to 5 bases and at J to 6 bases, leaving 5 bases not matched to a gene. The germline V gene encodes CDR1 LNHDA and CDR2 SQIVND (reference sequence). The CDR3 totals 14 residues. The CDR3 nucleotides are TGTGCCAGTAGTTCAACAGGGGGCGGTCAGCCCCAGCATTTT. It specifies CASSSTGGGQPQHF.

The rearrangement uses TRBV7-8 and TRBJ1-6; 8 positions agree with TRBD1. In germline, CDR1 is SGHVS, CDR2 FQNEAQ. The length of the CDR3 is 14 residues. Unmatched junction bases numbered 4, after V lost 5 bases and J lost 7 bases. CDR3 in amino acids: CASSRDRGNSPLHF. The CDR3 DNA is TGTGCCAGCAGCCGAGACAGGGGAAATTCACCCCTCCACTTT.

The chain couples TRBV28 to TRBJ1-6, with 7 positions matching TRBD1. Germline V CDR1 and CDR2: MDHEN, SYDVKM. With V trimmed by 10 bases and J by 0 bases, 9 bases remained unmatched. The CDR3 consists of 16 residues. The CDR3 spells CATQKGALSYNSPLHF. The CDR3 DNA reads TGTGCCACCCAAAAGGGGGCCCTCTCCTATAATTCACCCCTCCACTTT.

This chain connects TRBV9 to TRBJ2-1, with a weak D call TRBD1 (5 bases). The germline CDR1 and CDR2 sequences are SGDLS and YYNGEE. Deletions cut 0 bases from V and 6 bases from J, with 13 bases between. The CDR3 sequence is 15 residues long. CDR3 nucleotides: TGTGCCAGCAGCGTAGAAAACGGACAAACCAATGAGCAGTTCTTC. Translated, it gives CASSVENGQTNEQFF.

This clone was recorded a few times. J is TRBJ1-1 and V is TRBV7-9; D not certain. The germline V gene encodes CDR1 SEHNR and CDR2 FQNEAQ (reference sequence). V lost 5 bases, J lost 1 base, and 11 bases lay in between. CDR3 length: 14 amino acids. This CDR3 reads CASSREPKNTEAFF. CDR3 nucleotides: TGTGCCAGCAGCCGGGAGCCGAAGAACACTGAAGCTTTCTTT. Full variable domain (rest looked up from reference TRBV7-9 and TRBJ1-1): DTGVSQNPRHKITKRGQNVTFRCDPISEHNRLYWYRQTLGQGPEFLTYFQNEAQLEKSRLLSDRFSAERPKGSFSTLEIQRTEQGDSAMYLCASSREPKNTEAFFGQGTRLTVV.

This clone was seen only a few times. The rearrangement links TRBV5-1 to TRBJ1-1, with D unresolved. The germline V gene encodes CDR1 SGHRS and CDR2 YFSETQ. V was trimmed by 5 bases and J by 3 bases, leaving 11 bases between them. The CDR3 extends over 13 amino acids. CDR3 in DNA: TGCGCCAGCAGATCGAGGGCCGACACTGAAGCTTTCTTT. Translation: CASRSRADTEAFF.

J is TRBJ2-2 and V is TRBV3-1 (or the pseudogene TRBV3-2); 9 bases line up with TRBD2. Trimming removed 4 bases from V and 4 bases from J; junction bases left unmatched: 16. Germline V lookup: CDR1 LGHDT, CDR2 YNNKEL (reference sequence). The CDR3 has 19 residues. CDR3 protein: CASSPRRTDLAGSTGELFF. In DNA form, the CDR3 reads TGTGCCAGCAGCCCTCGTAGGACGGACCTAGCGGGGTCCACCGGGGAGCTGTTTTTT.

This clone turned up a few times. This chain links TRBV7-3 with TRBJ1-1; no reliable D call. Germline values: CDR1 SGHTA, CDR2 FQGTGA. V was cut by 2 bases and J by 1 base, with 5 bases left in between. The CDR3 loop spans 13 amino acids. CDR3 DNA: TGTGCCAGCAGCTTATCCCAGAACACTGAAGCTTTCTTT. Translation gives CASSLSQNTEAFF.

V and J are TRBV25-1 and TRBJ1-2; D might be TRBD1 (6 bases). Germline lookup yields CDR1 MGHDK and CDR2 SYGVNS. Trimming left V 4 bases short and J 8 bases short, with 14 bases between. This CDR3 contains 13 residues. Here the CDR3 reads CASSAGGFRGYTF. CDR3 nucleotides: TGTGCCAGCAGTGCGGGGGGCTTTAGGGGCTACACCTTC.

V usage is TRBV5-1 and J usage is TRBJ2-1; a possible D gene is TRBD1 (6 bases). This CDR3 is built from 13 residues. Per the germline V gene, CDR1 is SGHRS and CDR2 is YFSETQ. V lost 1 base to trimming and J lost 6 bases, with 8 bases between them. The CDR3 DNA follows: TGCGCCAGCAGCTTGACAGGGTCCAATGAGCAGTTCTTC. Protein product: CASSLTGSNEQFF.

This chain uses TRBV2 with TRBJ1-4, with no clear D. CDR3 size: 14 residues. Trimming pared 9 bases from V and 4 bases from J, leaving 15 bases between. Germline CDR1 reads SNHLY; CDR2 reads FYNNEI. The CDR3 DNA sequence: TGTGCCAGTCTCGTGGTGAGCAATAATGAAAAACTGTTTTTT. It yields the protein CASLVVSNNEKLFF.